These T cell receptor beta chains were read from a single sample in a study of cytomegalovirus exposure and HLA in healthy donors. Assay used: immunoSEQ multiplex PCR; TCRdb lists only in-frame clones, some missing. The data show 150,000 to 200,000 clones, 95% to 97% seen once. The source material was PBMCs. The receptors shown here come from a young woman in good health and CMV-seronegative. Both conserved end residues are trimmed from each CDR3. The size field is filled for only some rows; it gives once, few, many or a size class.

TRBV4-3 | - | ASSRGTGKRNEQF
TRBV18 | - | ASSLQGYEQY
TRBV5-6 | - | ASSLEGLYEQY
TRBV2 | - | ASSPGAAVYGYT
TRBV25-1 | - | ASSQGSGELF
TRBV6-5 | - | ASSYSSGTSEKLF
TRBV11-2 | - | ASSLGQGEAYEQY
TRBV6-5 | - | ASSYSGGGAIGELF
TRBV4-2 | - | ASSQDLWGPNEQF
TRBV4-1 | once | ASSQDGEGSSPLH
TRBV21-1 | - | ASSKAWGDYEQY
TRBV7-9 | - | ASSRGVNEGYGYT
TRBV27 | - | ASSLSPGTSGSQETQY
TRBV6-5 | - | ASSYPGQIYGYT
TRBV7-9 | - | ASSLGGLAQPQH
TRBV11-3 | - | ASSGGTYTDTQY
TRBV11-2 | - | ASSLVVAGEYNEQF
TRBV4-2 | - | ASSQSTGGGNTIY
TRBV2 | - | ASSSTDTQY
TRBV7-7 | - | ASSSDSQETQY
TRBV27 | - | ASSPAGGLGHYEQY
TRBV27 | once | ASSLSWQVPEAF
TRBV2 | - | ASSEQGEDYGYT
TRBV30 | - | AWAAPLRGTEAF
TRBV4-2 | - | ASSQGGETQY
TRBV4-2 | - | ASSQERLAFEQY
TRBV9 | - | ASSAPTKGIEAF
TRBV5-4 | - | ASSLGTSREETQY
TRBV5-1 | - | ASSLRTSGGSVETQY
TRBV5-1 | - | ASSLAGQVAGGYT
TRBV27 | - | ASSLLRVSGGLADTQY
TRBV30 | - | AWTPDREGTEAF
TRBV7-8 | - | ASSLQGGGYGYT
TRBV29-1 | - | SVDPGTGLDTQY
TRBV7-2 | - | ASSQGGGRRTDTQY
TRBV6-1 | - | ASSWDRVPNGYT
TRBV19 | - | ASSIGTGLNTEAF
TRBV15 | - | ATQETGLGTEAF
TRBV4-1 | - | ASSQVAGGLVEQF
TRBV9 | - | ASSPEGQGRQPQH
TRBV5-6 | once | ASSLPGGGLEQY
TRBV6-1 | - | ASKTGTGVFEQY
TRBV7-2 | - | ASSLWSSYEQY
TRBV16 | - | ASSQAGPSRNEQF
TRBV7-9 | - | ASRHLGPGTDTQY
TRBV7-9 | - | ASSLSTGSDTEAF
TRBV7-3 | - | ASSLRGGGNEQF
TRBV4-1 | - | ASSHSYGSRAYEQY
TRBV25-1 | - | ASSEPTPLSETQY
TRBV25-1 | - | ASSEGTGYTDTQY
TRBV7-8 | once | ASSPGRTELPRSSTDTQY
TRBV2 | - | ASLGTGGSGELF
TRBV6-6 | - | ASSPRGGLQETQY
TRBV11-2 | - | ASSLALAGGRDTQY
TRBV5-6 | - | ASSLEGALEQY
TRBV18 | - | ASSPSGTGVPGNTIY
TRBV5-5 | - | ASSLATDNEKLF
TRBV27 | - | ASSFRTGTEIAYEQY
TRBV7-3 | once | ASSPSPGNTIY
TRBV27 | - | ASGALGTTNEKLF